The 9 T cell receptor beta chains listed next were all sequenced from one sample in a study of human T cells and chemical hapten exposure. TCRdb reprocessed the RACE reads with MiXCR, giving one entry per CDR3 protein. Of fewer than 80,000 distinct CDR3 sequences listed, 9.5% to 11% are singletons. Time point specified: patch test 3, about 24 weeks after DPC sensitization. Treatment described: therapeutic diphenylcyclopropenone sensitization with weekly scalp DPC. Sequenced here: whole blood, sampled in connection with sensitization to the hapten diphenylcyclopropenone (DPC). The receptors were sampled from a woman aged 25 to 39 with alopecia areata. Some clones in this sample may be carry-over from other donors' samples.

This clonotype showed up just a few times. The V call is TRBV6-1, the J call TRBJ2-1, with a possible D match to TRBD2 (6 bases). V lost 7 bases, J lost 8 bases, and 18 bases lay in between. CDR3 length: 14 amino acids. Germline V lookup: CDR1 MNHNS, CDR2 SASEGT. CDR3 nucleotides: TGTGCCAGCACCGAGATCGTGGGGGGAGATGAGCAGTTCTTC. It encodes CASTEIVGGDEQFF.

This clonotype was seen many times. The genes are TRBV28 and TRBJ1-2; 8 nucleotides agree with TRBD1. Germline V gene sequence: CDR1 MDHEN, CDR2 SYDVKM. V was pared by 10 bases and J by 7 bases, with 8 bases of the junction left unmatched. The CDR3 spans 12 residues. CDR3 region: CATRTGSPGYTF. In DNA form, the CDR3 reads TGTGCCACTCGGACAGGGTCCCCTGGCTACACCTTC.

This clonotype has a handful of counts. The chain employs TRBV12-3 or TRBV12-4 and TRBJ1-4; D not certain. V was trimmed by 3 bases and J by 8 bases, leaving 7 bases between them. This CDR3 is built from 12 residues. The CDR3 loop is CASSFLGEKLFF. In DNA, the CDR3 is TGTGCCAGCAGTTTCTTGGGCGAAAAACTGTTTTTT.

The chain has TRBV6-2 or TRBV6-3 and TRBJ1-1; D gene uncertain. With 5 bases removed from V and 1 base from J, the gap between germline ends came to 11 bases. The CDR3 totals 14 residues. CDR1 MNHEY and CDR2 SVGEGT come from the germline V gene. The CDR3 region has the DNA TGTGCCAGCAGTCAAACGGGAGAGAACACTGAAGCTTTCTTT. Protein: CASSQTGENTEAFF.

There are a few counts of this clonotype. J is TRBJ1-6 and V is TRBV5-4; D unresolved. The CDR3 consists of 13 residues. Deletions cut 2 bases from V and 12 bases from J, with 12 bases between. Per the germline V gene, CDR1 is SGHNT and CDR2 is YYREEE (reference sequence). The CDR3 coding sequence is TGTGCCAGCAGCTTTGGGCCTCCTGAACCCCTCCACTTT. Translation gives CASSFGPPEPLHF.

The rearrangement links TRBV9 to TRBJ2-7, with TRBD1 matching 7 bases. V gave up 1 base and J gave up 5 bases; unmatched junction bases: 12. The V gene's germline CDR1 is SGDLS and CDR2 YYNGEE. The length of the CDR3 is 16 residues. Here the CDR3 reads CASSVTTGVLQDEQYF. The CDR3 bases are TGTGCCAGCAGCGTAACAACAGGGGTTTTACAGGACGAGCAGTACTTC.

This clonotype has more than one count but fewer than ten. V and J are TRBV20-1 and TRBJ2-3; TRBD2 agrees at 14 bases. The CDR3 loop spans 17 amino acids. From germline, CDR1 is DFQATT and CDR2 SNEGSKA (reference sequence). Trimming took 5 bases from V and 1 from J; bases not matched to a gene: 8. CDR3 sequence (DNA): TGCAGTGCTCACCCCTTGGGACTAGCGGGGGGCACAGATACGCAGTATTTT. This gives the protein CSAHPLGLAGGTDTQYF.

The table lists this clonotype with a few counts. This chain links TRBV27 with TRBJ1-1; unclear D gene. Germline CDR1 reads MNHEY; CDR2 reads SMNVEV (reference sequence). Trimming stripped 2 bases from V and 11 bases from J, with 6 bases between. The CDR3 contains 10 residues. The CDR3 DNA sequence: TGTGCCAGCAGTTTAGATTCGGCTTTCTTT. Translated: CASSLDSAFF.

This clonotype was recorded at least ten times. The chain employs TRBV12-3 or TRBV12-4 and TRBJ1-6, with 11 bases aligning to TRBD1. J gave up 9 bases and V 6 bases, and 4 bases lay outside the gene matches. The CDR3 has 14 amino acids. CDR3 nucleotides: TGTGCCAGCAGACTGGGACAGGGGGGTTCACCCCTCCACTTT. Translated: CASRLGQGGSPLHF.